One TCR beta chain is described in this entry. Its antigen is not identified. This sample is drawn from a study of T cell repertoires in cytomegalovirus infection. Study-level background: In public TCR beta signatures, there were indications of both CMV infection and matching HLA type.

General observations from the study: The study found HLA-C-restricted CMV-specific TCR beta clonotypes dominating the ex vivo response.

TCRdb analysed the reads with MiXCR anew, one entry per CDR3 protein. The sample includes 560,000 or so distinct CDR3 sequences, approximately 15% of them seen just once. Germline CDR1 is MNHGY and CDR2 is SAAAGT. This CDR3 contains 14 residues. Deletions cut 6 bases from V and 7 bases from J, with 13 bases between. The source material was CD8+ T cells from PBMCs. The clonotype comes from a human donor in good health (CMV status not recorded). Some clones in this sample may be carry-over from other donors' samples. This chain uses TRBV6-8 with TRBJ1-6, with a possible D match to TRBD1 (5 bases). Here the CDR3 reads CASSSDSGNSPLHF. As DNA, the CDR3 is TGTGCCAGCAGCTCCGACAGTGGGAATTCACCCCTCCACTTT.